Sequencing of this T cell receptor (beta chain) was carried out in a study of blood T cells in healthy people across ages. Next came a second PCR, run for about 7 to 12 cycles, which used a sample-barcoded 5' primer along with a J-beta primer mix. TCRdb independently ran MiXCR on the 5' RACE reads; one entry per CDR3 protein. This sample has some 790,000 distinct CDR3 sequences, with under 35% found just once. V was trimmed by 4 bases and J by 10 bases, leaving 17 bases between them. The germline V gene has CDR1 SGHKS and CDR2 YYEKEE (reference sequence). There are 13 residues in the CDR3. Remarks on this clonotype: A much more abundant neighbour one base away suggests this may be a read error.

The source material was blood. The sequence derives from a woman of 80 years or more in good health. The V and J genes are TRBV5-5 and TRBJ1-2; D not certain. CDR3 nucleotide sequence: TGTGCCAGCAGCCCCGGACCCGTGCAGGACTACACCTTC. Its protein is CASSPGPVQDYTF.